This T cell receptor beta chain was captured by sequencing in a study of T cell responses to AZD1222 COVID-19 vaccine. Study-wide findings and caveats: Reports say nearly half of spike-specific TCRs go after unmutated variant regions.

The study pooled second doses at about 4 or about 12 weeks. Some clones are missing from TCRdb's copy, which holds only in-frame ones; the method was immunoSEQ multiplex PCR. The sample carries 140,000 to 150,000 clones, approximately 90% recorded once. As for this clone: Its specificity is not known.

Germline V lookup: CDR1 LGHNA, CDR2 YSLEER. Trimming shortened V by 2 bases and J by 8 bases, and 15 bases separated the two germline ends. The CDR3 spans 15 residues. This receptor was taken from an adult who received the AZD1222 COVID-19 vaccine. This material consisted of peripheral blood, taken 28 days after the second AZD1222 dose. V is TRBV4-3 and J is TRBJ1-4; D is uncertain. This CDR3 reads CASSQNRAKREKLFF. DNA of the CDR3: TGCGCCAGCAGCCAAAATAGGGCAAAGCGGGAAAAACTGTTTTTT.